The 7 T cell receptor beta chains reported below all come from one sample, sequenced in a study of blood T cell repertoires in COVID-19. Method: immunoSEQ multiplex PCR; TCRdb's copy keeps in-frame clones and lacks some. The sample has about 150,000 clones, 87% seen once. Sample: peripheral blood. Receptor source: a woman aged 55-70 years with active or convalescent COVID-19.

The rearrangement links TRBV5-1 to TRBJ2-3, with D possibly TRBD1 on 6 matching bases. The V gene's germline CDR1 is SGHRS and CDR2 YFSETQ. The CDR3 length is 12 residues. V was shortened by 4 bases and J by 9 bases, with 12 bases between the two germline ends. CDR3 loop: CASSQDRETQYF. The CDR3 DNA sequence: TGCGCCAGCAGCCAGGACAGAGAAACGCAGTATTTT.

The CDR3 nucleotides read TGTGCCAGCAGCCCAAGGACAGTACAAGAGACCCAGTACTTC. Translating gives CASSPRTVQETQYF. The rearrangement joins TRBV5-4 to TRBJ2-5; D possibly corresponds to TRBD1 (6 bases). Germline CDR1 is SGHNT and CDR2 is YYREEE (reference sequence). V was clipped by 4 bases and J by 2 bases, with 12 bases between them. The CDR3 runs 14 residues.

About this clone itself: Germline is not matched at one junction end, which may reflect a read error. This chain links TRBV5-1 with TRBJ1-6, with D hard to call. Germline V lookup: CDR1 SGHRS, CDR2 YFSETQ. CDR3 length: 14 amino acids. CDR3 in amino acids: CASSLDSSNSPLHF. The CDR3 DNA is TGCGCCAGCAGCTTGGATTCCTCTAATTCACCCCTCCACTTT.

The chain carries TRBV2 and TRBJ1-6; D not resolved. Germline V gene data show CDR1 as SNHLY and CDR2 as FYNNEI. The CDR3 is 15 amino acids. V was cut by 8 bases and J by 9 bases, with 20 bases left in between. CDR3 loop: CASGQTNRGGSPLHF. CDR3 nucleotide sequence: TGTGCCAGCGGGCAGACAAACCGGGGTGGTTCACCCCTCCACTTT.

The chain uses TRBV3-1 (or the pseudogene TRBV3-2) and TRBJ2-2; D may be TRBD2 (5 bases). V was pared by 5 bases and J by 7 bases, with 11 bases between. CDR3 length: 13 amino acids. Germline CDR1 reads LGHDT; CDR2 reads YNNKEL (reference sequence). Written as DNA, the CDR3 is TGTGCCAGCAGCGAGGGATTTGGCGGGGAGCTGTTTTTT. This translates into CASSEGFGGELFF.

The chain couples TRBV7-3 to TRBJ2-5; possibly TRBD1 for D (5 bases). V lost 1 base, J lost 4 bases, and 13 bases lay in between. This CDR3 has 15 amino acids. Per the germline V gene, CDR1 is SGHTA and CDR2 is FQGTGA. The CDR3 here is CASSLSLGRAETQYF. The CDR3 DNA reads TGTGCCAGCAGCTTAAGTTTGGGCAGGGCAGAGACCCAGTACTTC.

V is TRBV20-1 and J is TRBJ1-5; D is unresolved. From germline, CDR1 is DFQATT and CDR2 SNEGSKA (reference sequence). The CDR3 is 16 residues long. The V end was cut by 3 bases, the J end by 2 bases, with 17 bases between. CDR3 amino acids: CSASSTGNSGNQPQHF. CDR3 DNA: TGCAGTGCTAGTAGTACGGGGAATTCGGGCAATCAGCCCCAGCATTTT.